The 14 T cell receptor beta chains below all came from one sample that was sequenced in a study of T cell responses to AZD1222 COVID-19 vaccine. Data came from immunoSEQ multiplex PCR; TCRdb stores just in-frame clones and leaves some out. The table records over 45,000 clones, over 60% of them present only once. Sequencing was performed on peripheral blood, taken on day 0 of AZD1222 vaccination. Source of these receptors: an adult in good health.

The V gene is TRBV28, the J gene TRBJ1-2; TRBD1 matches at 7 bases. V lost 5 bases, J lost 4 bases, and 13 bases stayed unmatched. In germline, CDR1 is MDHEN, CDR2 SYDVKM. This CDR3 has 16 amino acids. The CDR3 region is CASSTQTGRYFYGYTF. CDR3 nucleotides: TGTGCCAGCAGTACCCAGACAGGGCGTTACTTCTATGGCTACACCTTC.

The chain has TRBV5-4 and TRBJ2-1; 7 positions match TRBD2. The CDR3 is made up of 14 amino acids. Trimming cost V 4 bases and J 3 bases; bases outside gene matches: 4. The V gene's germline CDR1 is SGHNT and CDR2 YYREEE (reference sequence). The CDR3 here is CASSPLADYNEQFF. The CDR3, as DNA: TGTGCCAGCAGCCCCCTAGCGGACTACAATGAGCAGTTCTTC.

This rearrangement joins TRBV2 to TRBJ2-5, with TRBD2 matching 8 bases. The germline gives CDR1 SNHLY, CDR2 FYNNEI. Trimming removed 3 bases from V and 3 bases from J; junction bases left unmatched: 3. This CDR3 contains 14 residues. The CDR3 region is CASSDLREEETQYF. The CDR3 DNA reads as TGTGCCAGCAGTGATCTGCGGGAGGAAGAGACCCAGTACTTC.

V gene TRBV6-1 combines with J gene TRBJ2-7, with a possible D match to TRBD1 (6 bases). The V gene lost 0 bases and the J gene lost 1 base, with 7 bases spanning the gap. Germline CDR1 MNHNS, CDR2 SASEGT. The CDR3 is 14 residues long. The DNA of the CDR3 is TGTGCCAGCAGTGAAGCTGGACAGTCCTACGAGCAGTACGTC. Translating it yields CASSEAGQSYEQYV.

The CDR3 protein is CASSLSQSATEAFF. DNA for the CDR3: TGTGCCAGCAGTTTGAGCCAATCGGCCACTGAAGCTTTCTTT. The gene calls are TRBV28 and TRBJ1-1, with no clear D. V gave up 3 bases and J gave up 4 bases, with 12 bases separating them. Germline V gene lookup returns CDR1 MDHEN and CDR2 SYDVKM. The CDR3 has 14 amino acids.

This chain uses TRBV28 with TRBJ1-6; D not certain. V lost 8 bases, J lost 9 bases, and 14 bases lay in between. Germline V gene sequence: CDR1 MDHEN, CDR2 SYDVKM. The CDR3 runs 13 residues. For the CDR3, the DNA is TGTGCCAGCGTCCGGGGTACGGGTTCACCCCTCCACTTT. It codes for CASVRGTGSPLHF.

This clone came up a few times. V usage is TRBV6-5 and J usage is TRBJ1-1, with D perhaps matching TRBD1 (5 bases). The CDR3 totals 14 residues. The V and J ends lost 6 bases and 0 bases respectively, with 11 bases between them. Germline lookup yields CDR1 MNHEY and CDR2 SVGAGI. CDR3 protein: CASRIWGVNTEAFF. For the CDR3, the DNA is TGTGCCAGCAGAATTTGGGGGGTGAACACTGAAGCTTTCTTT.

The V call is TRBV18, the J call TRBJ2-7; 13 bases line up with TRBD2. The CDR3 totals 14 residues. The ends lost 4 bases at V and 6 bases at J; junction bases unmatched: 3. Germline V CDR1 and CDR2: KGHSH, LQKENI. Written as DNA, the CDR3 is TGTGCCAGCTCACGGGGGACTAGCGGGACCGAGCAGTACTTC. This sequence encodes CASSRGTSGTEQYF.

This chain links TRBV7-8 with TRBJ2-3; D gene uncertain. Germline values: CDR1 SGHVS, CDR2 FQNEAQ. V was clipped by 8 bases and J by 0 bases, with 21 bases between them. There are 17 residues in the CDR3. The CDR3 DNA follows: TGTGCCAGCCAACGCAGCTTAGTGGTAGATAGCACAGATACGCAGTATTTT. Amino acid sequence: CASQRSLVVDSTDTQYF.

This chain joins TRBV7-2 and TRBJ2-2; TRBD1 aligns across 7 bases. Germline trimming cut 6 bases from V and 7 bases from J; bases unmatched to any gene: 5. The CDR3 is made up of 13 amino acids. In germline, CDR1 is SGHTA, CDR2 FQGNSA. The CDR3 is CASRLTGNGELFF. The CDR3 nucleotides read TGTGCCAGCAGACTGACAGGGAACGGGGAGCTGTTTTTT.

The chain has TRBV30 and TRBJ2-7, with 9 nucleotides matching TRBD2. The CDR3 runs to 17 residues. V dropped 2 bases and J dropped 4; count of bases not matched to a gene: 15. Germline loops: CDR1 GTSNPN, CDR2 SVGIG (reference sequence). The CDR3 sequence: CAWSPIAGDQLSYEQYF. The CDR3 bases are TGTGCCTGGAGTCCGATAGCGGGGGACCAACTCTCTTACGAGCAGTACTTC.

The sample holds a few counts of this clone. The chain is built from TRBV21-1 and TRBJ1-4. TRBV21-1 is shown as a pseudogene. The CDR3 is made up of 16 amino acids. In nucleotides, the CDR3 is TGTGCCAGCAGCAAATATGACACCCGGGGTGGTGAAAAACTGTTTTTT. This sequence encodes CASSKYDTRGGEKLFF.

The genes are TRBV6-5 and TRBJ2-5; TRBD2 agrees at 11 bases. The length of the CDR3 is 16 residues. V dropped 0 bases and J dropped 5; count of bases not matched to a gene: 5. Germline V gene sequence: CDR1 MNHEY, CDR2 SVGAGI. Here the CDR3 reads CASSYSEVAGGETQYF. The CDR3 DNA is TGTGCCAGCAGTTACTCGGAGGTAGCGGGAGGGGAGACCCAGTACTTC.

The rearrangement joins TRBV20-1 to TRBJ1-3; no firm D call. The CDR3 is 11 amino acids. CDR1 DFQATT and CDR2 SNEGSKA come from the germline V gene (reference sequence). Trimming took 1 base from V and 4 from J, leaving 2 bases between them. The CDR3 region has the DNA TGCAGTGCTAGAGGGGGAAACACCATATATTTT. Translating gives CSARGGNTIYF.